One and the same sample provided the 18 T cell receptor beta chains below, sequenced in a study of T-cell reconstitution after alpha-beta-depleted transplantation in children. Unique molecular identifiers were used in preparing the TCRbeta library. TCRdb independently ran MiXCR on the PCR reads; one entry per CDR3 protein. The profile shows about 980,000 distinct CDR3 sequences, about 29% of them singletons. Sequencing was performed on PBMCs, mostly from graft donor cells, taken 360 days after TCRalphabeta/CD19-depleted stem cell transplant. The receptors stem from a boy under three years old who had a stem cell transplant for SCID, so the T cells may come from the graft donor.

A few counts support this clonotype. The chain joins TRBV7-2 to TRBJ2-3; 13 bases are a match to TRBD2. V gave up 2 bases and J gave up 4 bases; unmatched junction bases: 3. This CDR3 region has 16 residues. CDR1 is SGHTA and CDR2 is FQGNSA in the germline V gene. The CDR3 sequence is CASSLTSGGVADTQYF. CDR3 bases: TGTGCCAGCAGCTTAACTAGCGGGGGGGTGGCAGATACGCAGTATTTT.

This clonotype was detected ten times or more. The chain links TRBV28 to TRBJ1-2, with D unresolved. Germline-derived CDR1 and CDR2 are MDHEN and SYDVKM. The germline V and J ends were trimmed by 6 bases and 5 bases, with 10 bases remaining between them. This CDR3 has 12 residues. The CDR3 DNA follows: TGTGCCAGCAGCCCGACGGAGTATGGCTACACCTTC. Amino acid sequence: CASSPTEYGYTF.

The chain couples TRBV15 to TRBJ1-1; maybe TRBD1 (5 bases). CDR3 length equals 15 residues. Deletions cut 3 bases from V and 0 bases from J, with 11 bases between. Germline CDR1 and CDR2: LNHNV and YYDKDF (reference sequence). CDR3 in DNA: TGTGCCACCAGCAGGTCGGGGCCCTTGAACACTGAAGCTTTCTTT. Its translation: CATSRSGPLNTEAFF.

The chain's CDR3 is CASGVAYNEQFF. As DNA, the CDR3 is TGTGCCAGCGGGGTGGCCTACAATGAGCAGTTCTTC. The chain couples TRBV12-3 or TRBV12-4 to TRBJ2-1, with D hard to call. V lost 8 bases to trimming and J lost 2 bases, with 7 bases between them. This CDR3 is built from 12 residues.

The chain has TRBV5-5 and TRBJ2-5, with 8 bases lining up with TRBD2. Germline V lookup: CDR1 SGHKS, CDR2 YYEKEE (reference sequence). The CDR3 is 15 residues long. J gave up 4 bases and V 1 base, and 6 bases lay outside the gene matches. CDR3 protein: CASSLRAGVVETQYF. The CDR3 DNA is TGTGCCAGCAGCTTGAGAGCGGGGGTAGTAGAGACCCAGTACTTC.

The table lists this clonotype with a few counts. The J gene is TRBJ2-7, the V gene TRBV6-1; 11 bases line up with TRBD1. Germline assignment: CDR1 MNHNS and CDR2 SASEGT. V shed 8 bases, J shed 3 bases, and the junction held 9 bases outside the gene matches. This CDR3 has 15 amino acids. The chain's CDR3 is CASFPDRGPFYEQYF. The DNA for the CDR3 is TGTGCCAGCTTCCCGGACAGGGGGCCGTTCTACGAGCAGTACTTC.

The rearrangement joins TRBV12-3 or TRBV12-4 to TRBJ2-3, with no clear D. This CDR3 is 14 amino acids long. Trimming removed 2 bases from V and 5 bases from J, with 11 bases in between. CDR3 amino acids: CASSLISVGDTQYF. Here the CDR3 DNA reads TGTGCCAGCAGTTTAATCAGCGTAGGAGATACGCAGTATTTT.

This chain connects TRBV15 to TRBJ2-3; 8 bases line up with TRBD2. Looked up from germline, CDR1 is LNHNV and CDR2 is YYDKDF (reference sequence). The ends lost 1 base at V and 4 bases at J; junction bases unmatched: 10. The CDR3 has 17 residues. The CDR3 region has the DNA TGTGCCACCAGCAGAGCCCCCGGGGGGGCCGGAGCAGATACGCAGTATTTT. It codes for CATSRAPGGAGADTQYF.

This clonotype turned up a few times. This chain connects TRBV28 to TRBJ1-1; TRBD1 matches 7 bases. The CDR3 has 13 amino acids. V shed 4 bases, J shed 4 bases, and the junction held 3 bases outside the gene matches. Germline CDR1 MDHEN, CDR2 SYDVKM. The CDR3 DNA is TGTGCCAGCAGTTACTACAGGGGCACTGAAGCTTTCTTT. This codes for CASSYYRGTEAFF.

J is TRBJ2-1 and V is TRBV2; TRBD2 is a possible D gene (5 bases). The V end lost 5 bases, the J end lost 8 bases, and 10 bases lay between the germline ends. This CDR3 is built from 12 residues. Germline CDR1 reads SNHLY; CDR2 reads FYNNEI. CDR3 amino acids: CASSTRRDEQFF. The CDR3 DNA sequence: TGTGCCAGCAGTACACGGCGGGATGAGCAGTTCTTC.

This clonotype was recorded a few times. One end of the junction is discordant with germline, which a read error may explain. In DNA form, the CDR3 reads TGCAGAGCGCCGAATGAAAAACTGTTTTTT. It translates to CRAPNEKLFF. J is TRBJ1-4 and V is TRBV7-2; no definite D call. The CDR3 extends over 10 amino acids. Germline V lookup: CDR1 SGHTA, CDR2 FQGNSA.

The gene calls are TRBV3-1 and TRBJ2-5; D is unresolved. CDR3 size: 13 residues. Deletions cut 2 bases from V and 7 bases from J, with 11 bases between. Germline V gives CDR1 LGHDT, CDR2 YNNKEL (reference sequence). CDR3 amino acids: CASSQSRAGTQYF. The CDR3 DNA reads TGTGCCAGCAGCCAATCACGGGCTGGGACCCAGTACTTC.

This clonotype was seen only a few times. The V call is TRBV30, the J call TRBJ1-2; D unclear. V dropped 2 bases and J dropped 2 bases, with 9 bases sitting between them. Per the germline V gene, CDR1 is GTSNPN and CDR2 is SVGIG (reference sequence). The CDR3 runs 13 residues. The CDR3, as DNA: TGTGCCTGGAGTCCCCTGACAAACTATGGCTACACCTTC. It translates to CAWSPLTNYGYTF. The entire variable domain, with the rest obtained from reference TRBV30 and TRBJ1-2, is as follows: SQTIHQWPATLVQPVGSPLSLECTVEGTSNPNLYWYRQAAGRGLQLLFYSVGIGQISSEVPQNLSASRPQDRQFILSSKKLLLSDSGFYLCAWSPLTNYGYTFGSGTRLTVV.

Regarding this clonotype: Mismatch with germline at one junction end may stem from a read error. The chain employs TRBV12-3 or TRBV12-4 and TRBJ2-6; 9 nucleotides agree with TRBD1. The CDR3 runs 19 residues. The CDR3 spells CTSSPTSGTGLSGANVLTF. CDR3 sequence (DNA): TGTACCAGCAGTCCCACGTCCGGGACAGGGCTCTCTGGGGCCAACGTCCTGACTTTC.

This clonotype showed up just a few times. The CDR3 DNA is TGTGCCAGCGGCGTGGACAGGGCTACTACTTTTGCCAAAAACATTCAGTACTTC. Its protein is CASGVDRATTFAKNIQYF. The chain links TRBV5-5 to TRBJ2-4; TRBD1 matches at 8 bases. There are 18 residues in the CDR3. Per germline, CDR1 SGHKS and CDR2 YYEKEE (reference sequence). V was clipped by 7 bases and J by 1 base; unmatched bases: 16.

In its sample, this clonotype was seen a few times. This chain joins TRBV15 and TRBJ1-5; TRBD1 might be the D (6 bases). The V gene lost 5 bases and the J gene lost 7 bases, with 18 bases spanning the gap. The length of the CDR3 is 15 residues. Germline-derived CDR1 and CDR2 are LNHNV and YYDKDF (reference sequence). Written as DNA, the CDR3 is TGTGCCACCAGCTCGAACAGGGTAGGAGGACAGCCCCAGCATTTT. Protein sequence: CATSSNRVGGQPQHF.

This clonotype was detected only a few times. The rearrangement joins TRBV6-1 to TRBJ2-3; D gene uncertain. V shed 7 bases and J shed 0 bases, with 17 bases lying between them. The CDR3 loop spans 16 amino acids. Germline lookup yields CDR1 MNHNS and CDR2 SASEGT. The CDR3 DNA follows: TGTGCCAGCACCGGGTACGGGTCCGCTAGCACAGATACGCAGTATTTT. This sequence encodes CASTGYGSASTDTQYF.

V usage is TRBV2 and J usage is TRBJ2-1; TRBD1 might be the D (6 bases). Trimming left V 5 bases short and J 8 bases short, with 16 bases between. The length of the CDR3 is 14 residues. Germline assignment: CDR1 SNHLY and CDR2 FYNNEI. The CDR3 DNA reads TGTGCCAGCAGTAGAAAGCAGGGGTTCGATGAGCAGTTCTTC. Translating it yields CASSRKQGFDEQFF.